Listed below are T cell receptor beta chains from one sample, sequenced in a study of blood T cell repertoires in COVID-19. Assay: immunoSEQ multiplex PCR; the TCRdb copy retains only in-frame clones and omits some. The repertoire has about 160,000 clones, more than 70% of them found once; the top ten carry about 6%. The sample taken for sequencing was PBMCs or T cells enriched from blood (not recorded which). The receptors were gathered from a man aged 35-49 years who had recovered from COVID-19. Each CDR3 is given without its conserved first and last residue.

J	V	CDR3
TRBJ1-5	TRBV27	ASSLSRQGNQPQH
TRBJ1-1	TRBV28	ASSWDSEAF
TRBJ2-5	TRBV4-1	ASSQGVRGGQETQY
TRBJ1-4	TRBV6-5	ASAQGHANEKLF
TRBJ2-3	TRBV5-1	ASSLVGRAGGPGGTDTQY
TRBJ2-5	TRBV6-5	ASSLRGGVWETQY
TRBJ2-6	TRBV5-1	ASRQGSGANVLT
TRBJ2-5	TRBV2	ASSGGTGQETQY
TRBJ2-5	TRBV2	ASSWGGETQY
TRBJ1-1	TRBV4-1	ASSQTGGVTEAF
TRBJ2-5	TRBV4-2	ASSQAGLAGGSQETQY
TRBJ2-5	TRBV5-1	ASSQHPGNQYQETQY
TRBJ2-2	TRBV6-5	ASSSGGELF
TRBJ2-1	TRBV5-1	ASGTGNTGNEQF
TRBJ1-5	TRBV30	AWSRTAGGSRDQPQH
TRBJ2-3	TRBV3-1/TRBV3-2	ASSSTSSTDTQY
TRBJ2-5	TRBV3-1/TRBV3-2	ASASLAGGQETQY
TRBJ1-3	TRBV5-1	ASSLNGVGTGNTIY
TRBJ1-5	TRBV2	ASRYSNQPQH
TRBJ1-3	TRBV10-1	ASSPELAGNTIY
TRBJ2-1	TRBV4-1	ASRKEGGPNEQF
TRBJ2-3	TRBV6-5	ASSTSGARTDTQY
TRBJ2-1	TRBV24-1	ATSDPAVTGRQGSYNEQF
TRBJ2-3	TRBV10-3	AISESTWATDTQY
TRBJ1-2	TRBV18	ASSQGQGNGYT
TRBJ2-1	TRBV9	ASSVRGGPLNEQF
TRBJ1-2	TRBV18	ASSLRQGALEGYT
TRBJ2-7	TRBV7-9	ASSISRGSYEQY
TRBJ2-2	TRBV5-1	ASSNRDRGLTGELF
TRBJ2-7	TRBV3-1/TRBV3-2	ASSQVVQSYEQY
TRBJ2-1	TRBV11-3	ASSLDLFDRVNEQF
TRBJ1-3	TRBV18	ASFSEAGNTIY
TRBJ1-1	TRBV7-3	ASSLRGQSSSEAF
TRBJ1-4	TRBV24-1	ATSDPSTGKDGTNEKLF
TRBJ1-5	TRBV7-9	ATASGTGGLVGGQPQH
TRBJ2-1	TRBV6-6	ASSPRGVSYNEQF
TRBJ1-1	TRBV11-2	ASSPGRVLTNTEAF
TRBJ1-3	TRBV7-8	ASSLGGLSSGNTIY
TRBJ1-1	TRBV30	AWSPLRVNTEAF
TRBJ1-5	TRBV2	ASSERRGSNQPQH
TRBJ1-1	TRBV3-1/TRBV3-2	ASSQDAGFIEAF
TRBJ2-3	TRBV5-1	ASSSFGGGTDTQY
TRBJ1-2	TRBV7-9	ASSPFMGARGYT
TRBJ1-1	TRBV28	ASTASGGWVTEAF
TRBJ2-1	TRBV10-1	ASSRYRVANNNEQF
TRBJ2-3	TRBV30	AWSGLAGASTDTQY
TRBJ1-2	TRBV2	ASSVTDHYT
TRBJ2-3	TRBV7-9	ASRELTSTDTQY
TRBJ2-1	TRBV3-1/TRBV3-2	ASSQFVRGDSNEQF
TRBJ1-4	TRBV5-1	ASSLSVGNEKLF
TRBJ2-3	TRBV5-1	ASSLGQADTQY
TRBJ1-1	TRBV30	AWSWDRGNTEAF
TRBJ1-1	TRBV9	ASSVTANTEAF
TRBJ1-4	TRBV9	ASSVGTTREKLF
TRBJ2-2	TRBV4-1	ASSWGAGELF
TRBJ1-2	TRBV19	ASSPQGNYGYT
TRBJ2-1	TRBV2	ASSDTSGALDEQF
TRBJ2-1	TRBV3-1/TRBV3-2	ASSQSLGTSGQDEQF
TRBJ1-2	TRBV7-3	ASSAFRGEGYT